The clone carrying this T cell receptor beta chain has just a few counts. The data derive from a study of T-cell memory formation after mild COVID-19. As for the study in general: TCR clusters were largely donor specific.

MiXCR, run by TCRdb on the 5' RACE reads, gives a single entry per CDR3 protein. The table shows 150,000 to 200,000 distinct CDR3 sequences, with 11% occurring only once. V was cut by 3 bases and J by 7 bases, with 16 bases left in between. Germline V gives CDR1 MGHRA, CDR2 YSYEKL. CDR3 length: 15 residues. Sequences were obtained from PBMCs or a T cell subset sorted from them (not recorded which). The source of this sequence is a man between 18 and 29 years old who had mild COVID-19 (a few samples of this study predate the infection). Cell type and time point are not known. The chain employs TRBV4-1 and TRBJ1-5, with a possible D match to TRBD1 (5 bases). CDR3 nucleotide sequence: TGCGCCAGCAGCCAGGTGGGACTTTATGGACAGCCCCAGCATTTT. Protein product: CASSQVGLYGQPQHF.